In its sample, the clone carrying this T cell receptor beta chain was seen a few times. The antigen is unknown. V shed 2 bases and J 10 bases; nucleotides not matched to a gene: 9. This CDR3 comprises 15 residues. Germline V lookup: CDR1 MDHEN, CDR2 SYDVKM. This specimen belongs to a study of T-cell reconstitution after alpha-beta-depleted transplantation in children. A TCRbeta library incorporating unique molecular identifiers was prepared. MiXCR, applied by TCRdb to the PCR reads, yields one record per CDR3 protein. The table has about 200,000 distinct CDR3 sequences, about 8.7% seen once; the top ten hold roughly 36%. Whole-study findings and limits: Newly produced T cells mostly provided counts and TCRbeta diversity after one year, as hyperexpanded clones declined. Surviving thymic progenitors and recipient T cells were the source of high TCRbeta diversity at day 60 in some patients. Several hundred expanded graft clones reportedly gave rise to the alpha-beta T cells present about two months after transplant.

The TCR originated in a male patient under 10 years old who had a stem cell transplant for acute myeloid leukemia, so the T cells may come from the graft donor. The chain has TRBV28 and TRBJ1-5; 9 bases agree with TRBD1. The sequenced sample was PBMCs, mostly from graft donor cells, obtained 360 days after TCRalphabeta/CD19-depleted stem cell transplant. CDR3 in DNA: TGTGCCAGCAGTTTAGGAGACAGGGGGTATCGACCCCAGCATTTT. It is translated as CASSLGDRGYRPQHF.